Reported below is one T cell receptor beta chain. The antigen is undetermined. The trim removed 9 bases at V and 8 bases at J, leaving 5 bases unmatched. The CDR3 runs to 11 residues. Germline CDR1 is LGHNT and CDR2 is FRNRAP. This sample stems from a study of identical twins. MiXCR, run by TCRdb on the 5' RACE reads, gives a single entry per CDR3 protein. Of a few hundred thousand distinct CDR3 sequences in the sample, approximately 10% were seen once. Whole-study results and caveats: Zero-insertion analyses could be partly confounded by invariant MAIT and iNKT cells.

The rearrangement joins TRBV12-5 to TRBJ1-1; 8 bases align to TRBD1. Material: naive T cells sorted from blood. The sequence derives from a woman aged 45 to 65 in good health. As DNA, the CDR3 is TGTGCTAGCAGGGGGCCTAAGGAAGCTTTCTTT. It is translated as CASRGPKEAFF.